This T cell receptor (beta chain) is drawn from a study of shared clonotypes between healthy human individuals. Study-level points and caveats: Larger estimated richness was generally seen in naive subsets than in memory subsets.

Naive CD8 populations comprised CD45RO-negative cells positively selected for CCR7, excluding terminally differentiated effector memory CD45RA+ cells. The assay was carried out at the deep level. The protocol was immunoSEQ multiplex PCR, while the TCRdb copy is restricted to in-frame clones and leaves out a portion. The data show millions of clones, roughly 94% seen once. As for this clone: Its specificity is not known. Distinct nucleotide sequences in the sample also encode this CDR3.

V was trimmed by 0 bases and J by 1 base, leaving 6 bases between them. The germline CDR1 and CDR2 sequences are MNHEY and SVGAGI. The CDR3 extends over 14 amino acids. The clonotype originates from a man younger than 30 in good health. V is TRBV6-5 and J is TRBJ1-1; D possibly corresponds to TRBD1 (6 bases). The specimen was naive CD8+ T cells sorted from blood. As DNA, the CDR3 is TGTGCCAGCAGTTACTCGACAGGGAACACTGAAGCTTTCTTT. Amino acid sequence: CASSYSTGNTEAFF.